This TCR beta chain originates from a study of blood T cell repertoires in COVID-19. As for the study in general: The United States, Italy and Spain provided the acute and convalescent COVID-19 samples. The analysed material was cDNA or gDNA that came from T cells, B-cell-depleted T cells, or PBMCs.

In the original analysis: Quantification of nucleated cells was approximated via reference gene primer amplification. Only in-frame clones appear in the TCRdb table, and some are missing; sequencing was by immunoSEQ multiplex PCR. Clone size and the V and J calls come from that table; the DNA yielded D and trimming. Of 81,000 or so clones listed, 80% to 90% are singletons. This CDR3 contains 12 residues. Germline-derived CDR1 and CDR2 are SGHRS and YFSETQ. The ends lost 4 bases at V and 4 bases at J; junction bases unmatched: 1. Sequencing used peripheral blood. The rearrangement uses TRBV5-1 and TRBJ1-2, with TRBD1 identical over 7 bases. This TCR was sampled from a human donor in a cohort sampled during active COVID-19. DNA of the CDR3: TGCGCCAGCAGCCGGGACAGCTATGGCTACACCTTC. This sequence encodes CASSRDSYGYTF.